The rows below give T cell receptor beta chains drawn from one sample of a study of radiotherapy plus CTLA-4 blockade in lung cancer. Profiled with immunoSEQ multiplex PCR; TCRdb holds only in-frame clones, not every one. The table includes approximately 52,000 clones, roughly 77% detected once. This specimen was peripheral blood, taken from a patient treated with radiotherapy plus ipilimumab. The receptors stem from a human donor with non-small cell lung cancer whose response to radiotherapy plus ipilimumab could not be evaluated. The CDR3 runs from the conserved cysteine through the conserved F or W. A D gene is named only where the DNA matches it firmly. Expanded clones get a size class; other rows say once, few or many, or leave the size out.

. TRBJ2-1 TRBV7-2 . CASSVGLPTYNEQFF
TRBD2 TRBJ2-7 TRBV10-3 . CAIRATSGKPYEQYF
. TRBJ1-2 TRBV6-5 . CASSLRRGFAETF
TRBD1 TRBJ1-1 TRBV28 . CASQGATEAFF
. TRBJ2-2 TRBV6-4 . CASSDWGTNTGELFF
. TRBJ1-5 TRBV7-2 once CASSPEVGRGPQHF
. TRBJ2-1 TRBV5-1 . CASTGSSYNEQFF
. TRBJ2-1 TRBV5-1 few CASSLVQGPYNEQFF
. TRBJ2-3 TRBV5-1 . CASSLERSTDTQYF
. TRBJ2-5 TRBV7-8 . CASSLGMGFGSLARRETQYF